These 9 T cell receptor beta chains were sequenced from one sample in a study of technical replicates of blood from a handful of donors. TCRdb keeps only in-frame clones here, not all; method: immunoSEQ multiplex PCR. The data contain under 80,000 clones, approximately 91% of them singletons. Sequencing used T cells isolated from PBMCs. All receptors come from a human donor in good health. Some clones in this sample may be carry-over from other donors' samples.

The rearrangement links TRBV4-1 to TRBJ2-1; D unresolved. The CDR3 sequence is 13 residues long. V dropped 0 bases and J dropped 7 bases, with 7 bases sitting between them. Germline V gene sequence: CDR1 MGHRA, CDR2 YSYEKL. CDR3 sequence (DNA): TGCGCCAGCAGCCAAGATGGCACGAATGAGCAGTTCTTC. Translated: CASSQDGTNEQFF.

This CDR3 is CASSEDYSNQPQHF. CDR3 sequence (DNA): TGTGCCAGCAGTGAGGACTATAGCAATCAGCCCCAGCATTTT. This rearrangement joins TRBV6-1 to TRBJ1-5; D not certain. The CDR3 length is 14 residues. V was clipped by 3 bases and J by 0 bases, with 6 bases between them. Germline V gene lookup returns CDR1 MNHNS and CDR2 SASEGT.

The V gene is TRBV9, the J gene TRBJ2-1, with TRBD2 identical over 8 bases. CDR3 length: 16 residues. Germline V gene lookup returns CDR1 SGDLS and CDR2 YYNGEE. V shed 0 bases and J 5 bases; nucleotides not matched to a gene: 7. CDR3 DNA: TGTGCCAGCAGCGTAGCGAGCGGGAGCATAAACAATGAGCAGTTCTTC. Translating it yields CASSVASGSINNEQFF.

The chain carries TRBV19 and TRBJ1-5; TRBD1 aligns across 9 bases. V was pared by 4 bases and J by 7 bases, with 11 bases of the junction left unmatched. This CDR3 spans 16 amino acids. Germline V gene data show CDR1 as LNHDA and CDR2 as SQIVND (reference sequence). CDR3 sequence (DNA): TGTGCCAGTAGTACGCGGACAGGGGCGTTGGGACAGCCCCAGCATTTT. It yields the protein CASSTRTGALGQPQHF.

The rearrangement uses TRBV7-9 and TRBJ1-5; no clear D. Germline-derived CDR1 and CDR2 are SEHNR and FQNEAQ (reference sequence). This CDR3 spans 13 amino acids. V lost 6 bases and J lost 6, with 12 bases in between. The CDR3 reads CASSNTRSQPQHF. In DNA form, the CDR3 reads TGTGCCAGCAGTAACACGAGGAGTCAGCCCCAGCATTTT.

The gene calls are TRBV5-1 and TRBJ1-3; no clear D. The CDR3 covers 15 residues. The germline gives CDR1 SGHRS, CDR2 YFSETQ. The V gene lost 7 bases and the J gene lost 0 bases, with 14 bases spanning the gap. The CDR3 sequence is CASSLYAGSGNTIYF. CDR3 in DNA: TGCGCCAGCTCGTTGTACGCGGGCTCTGGAAACACCATATATTTT.

V usage is TRBV28 and J usage is TRBJ2-7; 11 bases agree with TRBD2. The CDR3 contains 16 residues. V shed 3 bases, J shed 4 bases, and the junction held 8 bases outside the gene matches. Germline CDR1 reads MDHEN; CDR2 reads SYDVKM. The CDR3, as DNA: TGTGCCAGCAGTTTCGTTACTAGCGGGAGATGGTACGAGCAGTACTTC. It yields the protein CASSFVTSGRWYEQYF.

The chain links TRBV19 to TRBJ2-3, with 11 bases aligning to TRBD2. CDR3 length equals 16 residues. Per the germline V gene, CDR1 is LNHDA and CDR2 is SQIVND (reference sequence). Trimming took 3 bases from V and 3 from J; bases not matched to a gene: 5. In nucleotides, the CDR3 is TGTGCCAGTAGTATCACCGGGACTAGCGGAACAGATACGCAGTATTTT. Protein sequence: CASSITGTSGTDTQYF.

The rearrangement links TRBV7-3 to TRBJ2-2; 8 bases are shared with TRBD2. The CDR3 spans 17 residues. With V trimmed by 7 bases and J by 3 bases, 13 bases remained unmatched. The germline gives CDR1 SGHTA, CDR2 FQGTGA. CDR3 nucleotide sequence: TGTGCCAGCACCCGAAGGGCGGGAGGCGGGGACACCGGGGAGCTGTTTTTT. Translating it yields CASTRRAGGGDTGELFF.